This record concerns one T cell receptor beta chain sequence. Assay used: immunoSEQ multiplex PCR; TCRdb lists only in-frame clones, some missing. The data contain around 63,000 clones, around 87% of them singletons. These data originate in a study of control samples from healthy donors and cancer patients. The germline CDR1 and CDR2 sequences are SGHNT and YYREEE (reference sequence). The CDR3 totals 17 residues. V shed 0 bases and J 5 bases; nucleotides not matched to a gene: 11. The chain joins TRBV5-4 to TRBJ2-3, with TRBD2 matching over 8 bases. What was sequenced was PBMCs. This sequence originates from a woman in her fifties or sixties with head and neck cancer. In nucleotides, the CDR3 is TGTGCCAGCAGCTTGGACCCGTTCCGGGGGGGAGTAGATACGCAGTATTTT. It encodes CASSLDPFRGGVDTQYF. The full variable domain, its missing parts supplied by reference TRBV5-4 and TRBJ2-3, is ETGVTQSPTHLIKTRGQQVTLRCSSQSGHNTVSWYQQALGQGPQFIFQYYREEENGRGNFPPRFSGLQFPNYSSELNVNALELDDSALYLCASSLDPFRGGVDTQYFGPGTRLTVL.